Listed here is a single T cell receptor (beta chain). As processed by the authors: Reference gene primer amplification gave estimated nucleated cell counts. Method: immunoSEQ multiplex PCR; TCRdb's copy keeps in-frame clones and lacks some. V and J calls and clone size are copied from that table; D and trimming were computed from the DNA. Here the sample spans tens of thousands of clones, about 88% being singletons. CDR1 is SNHLY, CDR2 FYNNEI, per germline. The germline V and J ends were trimmed by 3 bases and 7 bases, with 12 bases remaining between them. The CDR3 has 14 residues. The source of the sample is a study of blood T cell repertoires in COVID-19. The wider study: Whether acute or convalescent, the COVID-19 samples came from the United States, Italy and Spain. T cells, B-cell-depleted T cells, or PBMCs supplied cDNA or gDNA.

The TCR was taken from a man in his forties with active COVID-19. V is TRBV2 and J is TRBJ1-4; no clear D. The sequenced sample consisted of peripheral blood. The CDR3 DNA reads TGTGCCAGCAGTGAGTTCGGCGGAGGTGAAAAACTGTTTTTT. This codes for CASSEFGGGEKLFF.